This T cell receptor (beta chain) was profiled in a study of T cell responses to AZD1222 COVID-19 vaccine. As regards this clone: What it recognizes is unknown.

Overall study results and limits: The CD4 TCRs associated with vaccination extended across spike and predominated at 160-218 and 743-854. Increases in Spike-specific TCR breadth and depth were seen after two AZD1222 doses.

The method was immunoSEQ multiplex PCR; TCRdb's version includes in-frame clones alone and lacks a portion of them. This repertoire shows approximately 150,000 clones, 85% to 95% found once; its top ten account for 0.85% to 0.95%. The source material was peripheral blood, sampled on day 0 of MenACWY control vaccination. This sequence originates from an adult in good health.

CDR3 protein: CASSLQLNTEAFF. The CDR3 nucleotides read TGTGCCAGCAGTTTACAGCTGAACACTGAAGCTTTCTTT. The gene calls are TRBV28 and TRBJ1-1; no clear D. V was pared by 2 bases and J by 0 bases, with 4 bases between. This CDR3 contains 13 residues. From germline, CDR1 is MDHEN and CDR2 SYDVKM.